The 8 T cell receptor beta chains below all came from one sample that was sequenced in a study of cytomegalovirus exposure and HLA in healthy donors. Primers included in the PCR were 60 Vbeta and 13 Jbeta primers. The method was immunoSEQ multiplex PCR; TCRdb's version includes in-frame clones alone and lacks a portion of them. This repertoire shows approximately 120,000 clones, roughly 74% found once; its top ten account for less than 4.5%. Sequencing input: PBMCs. These receptors were collected from a man aged 40-49 years in good health and CMV-seronegative.

In this sample, this clone turned up once. J is TRBJ2-7 and V is TRBV6-5; TRBD1 matches at 9 bases. Germline CDR1 and CDR2: MNHEY and SVGAGI. After removal of 0 bases from V and 1 base from J, the junction contained 4 bases not matched to a gene. There are 16 residues in the CDR3. The CDR3 is CASSYSGTGNSYEQYF. CDR3 sequence (DNA): TGTGCCAGCAGTTACTCCGGGACAGGGAATTCCTACGAGCAGTACTTC.

The chain employs TRBV6-1 and TRBJ1-1, with unresolved D. The germline CDR1 and CDR2 sequences are MNHNS and SASEGT. V was trimmed by 6 bases and J by 4 bases, leaving 9 bases between them. CDR3 size: 12 residues. The CDR3 coding sequence is TGTGCCAGCAGGAGGGTAGGCACTGAAGCTTTCTTT. This translates into CASRRVGTEAFF.

The CDR3 sequence is CASSGPGAGTGNSPLHF. The CDR3 coding sequence is TGTGCCAGCAGTGGACCGGGGGCAGGGACAGGAAATTCACCCCTCCACTTT. The rearrangement links TRBV25-1 to TRBJ1-6; TRBD1 aligns across 8 bases. There are 17 residues in the CDR3. V gave up 4 bases and J gave up 7 bases; unmatched junction bases: 12. The germline CDR1 and CDR2 sequences are MGHDK and SYGVNS.

This clone appeared a single time. The rearrangement joins TRBV29-1 to TRBJ1-1; D gene ambiguous. The CDR3 loop spans 14 amino acids. The germline V and J ends were trimmed by 2 bases and 3 bases, with 13 bases remaining between them. Germline V gene sequence: CDR1 SQVTM, CDR2 ANQGSEA. Here the CDR3 reads CSVEIRPGDTEAFF. The CDR3 region has the DNA TGCAGCGTTGAAATTCGCCCCGGAGACACTGAAGCTTTCTTT.

The chain recombines TRBV5-6 with TRBJ2-5; a possible D gene is TRBD1 (6 bases). The DNA end lines up better with TRBJ2-7; the J call may be wrong. Germline V gene lookup returns CDR1 SGHDT and CDR2 YYEEEE. The CDR3 totals 15 residues. DNA of the CDR3: TGTGCCAGCAGCATTGGACAGATAAGCTCCTACGAGCAGTACTTC. Translating gives CASSIGQISSYEQYF.

This clone was found a few times. The chain is built from TRBV4-3 and TRBJ1-2, with 8 bases identical to TRBD1. The germline gives CDR1 LGHNA, CDR2 YSLEER. The CDR3 loop spans 15 amino acids. The trim removed 1 base at V and 8 bases at J, leaving 9 bases unmatched. The DNA for the CDR3 is TGCGCCAGCAGCCAAGCGTGGCAGGGGGCGCGGGGCTACACCTTC. It encodes CASSQAWQGARGYTF.

The chain carries TRBV4-1 and TRBJ2-5; no definite D call. The J call may not be correct, given that the DNA end is closer to TRBJ2-7. The CDR3 length is 14 residues. CDR1 and CDR2 (germline): MGHRA, YSYEKL. For the CDR3, the DNA is TGCGCCAGCAGCCAAGATCCGAGTCGTGCCGAGCAGTACTTC. Its protein is CASSQDPSRAEQYF.

The chain is built from TRBV7-9 and TRBJ2-1, with D tentatively TRBD2 (6 bases). Trimming removed 6 bases from V and 12 bases from J, with 24 bases in between. CDR1 SEHNR and CDR2 FQNEAQ come from the germline V gene (reference sequence). The CDR3 sequence is 15 residues long. The CDR3 DNA follows: TGTGCCAGCAGTCCAACCAACTCGCCGGGACTCGGGCAGTTCTTC. This codes for CASSPTNSPGLGQFF.